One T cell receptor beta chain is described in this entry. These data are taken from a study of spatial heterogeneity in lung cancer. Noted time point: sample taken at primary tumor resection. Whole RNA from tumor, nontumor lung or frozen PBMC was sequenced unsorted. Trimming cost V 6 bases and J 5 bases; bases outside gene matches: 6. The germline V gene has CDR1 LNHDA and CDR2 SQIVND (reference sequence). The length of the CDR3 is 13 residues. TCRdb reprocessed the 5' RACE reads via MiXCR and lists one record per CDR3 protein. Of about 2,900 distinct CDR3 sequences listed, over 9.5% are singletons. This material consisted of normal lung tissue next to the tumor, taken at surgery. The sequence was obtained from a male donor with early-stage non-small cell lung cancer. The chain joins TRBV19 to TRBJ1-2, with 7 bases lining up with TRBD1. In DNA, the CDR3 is TGTGCCAGTAGACGGGACAGAAATTATGGCTACACCTTC. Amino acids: CASRRDRNYGYTF.